One TCR beta chain is described in this entry. The antigen is unknown. These data belong to a study of T cell responses to AZD1222 COVID-19 vaccine. Broader study findings: Donors were chiefly white British, with a greater number of females, and clonal diversity was perhaps underestimated. The span of vaccine-associated CD4 TCRs extended across spike, with dominance at 160-218 and 743-854. Spike-specific TCR repertoires showed rising breadth and depth after two AZD1222 doses. Unmutated variant regions are reportedly the target of nearly half of TCRs that are spike-specific.

Profiling relied on immunoSEQ multiplex PCR, and the TCRdb table lists in-frame clones only, not all of them. The table includes tens of thousands of clones, 70% to 90% detected once. This sequence originates from an adult in good health. The source was peripheral blood, collected on day 0 of AZD1222 vaccination.

The DNA of the CDR3 is TGCGCCAGCAGCCAAGTGGATCCCCGAGACTACACCTTC. This gives the protein CASSQVDPRDYTF. The chain carries TRBV4-1 and TRBJ1-2, with D unresolved. The CDR3 consists of 13 residues. The ends were cut back, 1 base at V and 10 bases at J, with 13 bases in the middle. CDR1 MGHRA and CDR2 YSYEKL come from the germline V gene.